This T cell receptor beta chain came from a study of vaccination and CD4 T cells after COVID-19. Across the whole study: Researchers treated control cultures with a CEFX pool, an HIV-1 Nef pool, or no peptide.

In this sample, this clonotype turned up a few times. The antigen is undetermined. V lost 1 base, J lost 5 bases, and 5 bases stayed unmatched. The CDR3 extends over 16 amino acids. From germline, CDR1 is SEHNR and CDR2 FQNEAQ (reference sequence). Researchers used the Oncomine TCR Beta short-read assay to sequence DNA from cultured CD4+ T cells. Each CDR3 protein is one row after TCRdb ran MiXCR on the PCR reads. The sample includes about 17,000 distinct CDR3 sequences, approximately 50% seen only once; the top ten take around 20%. The time point: late sampling 161 to 241 days after vaccination in a few convalescent patients. Sample treatment: roughly 10-day PBMC culture with coronavirus spike peptide pools or control peptides (ViraFEST assay). The ViraFEST method relied on peptide pools to expand antigen-specific T cells, followed by TCR sequencing. Wells contained fewer than 2.5 million PBMCs each, and these were cultured with roughly 9.9 IU/ml IL-2 and roughly 9.8 ug/ml peptide pools.

The sequence was collected from a human donor who had recovered from COVID-19. The genes are TRBV7-9 and TRBJ2-1; 10 nucleotides align to TRBD1. The specimen was CD4+ T cells from blood, cultured in vitro, collected about 7 months after SARS-CoV-2 vaccination. The CDR3 protein is CASSLGTGGTNNEQFF. The CDR3 bases are TGTGCCAGCAGCTTAGGGACAGGGGGTACGAACAATGAGCAGTTCTTC.